This T cell receptor (beta chain) stems from a study of control samples from healthy donors and cancer patients. Only in-frame clones appear in the TCRdb table, and some are missing; sequencing was by immunoSEQ multiplex PCR. The sample includes around 120,000 clones, more than 75% of them seen just once. Trimming took off 5 bases at V and 0 bases at J, with 16 bases between the two ends. CDR1 and CDR2 from the germline V gene are MDHEN and SYDVKM. This CDR3 is built from 16 residues. The sequencing input was blood. This receptor was identified in a man in his 60s in good health. The gene calls are TRBV28 and TRBJ1-1, with a possible D match to TRBD1 (6 bases). The CDR3: CASSKIGQFMNTEAFF. CDR3 nucleotides: TGTGCCAGCAGTAAAATAGGACAGTTTATGAACACTGAAGCTTTCTTT.